This T cell receptor (beta chain) is from a study of T cell responses to AZD1222 COVID-19 vaccine. Repertoires were generated with immunoSEQ multiplex PCR, while TCRdb's copy carries only in-frame clones and drops some. Counted here are about 150,000 clones, 70% to 90% occurring once; the ten biggest clones make up 1.5% to 2%. The sequences come from peripheral blood, collected on day 0 of AZD1222 vaccination. The receptor's source is an adult in good health.

CDR3 sequence: CATSLEGGRTDTQYF. The CDR3 nucleotides read TGTGCCACCTCACTTGAGGGGGGCCGAACAGATACGCAGTATTTT. The J gene is TRBJ2-3, the V gene TRBV15; perhaps D is TRBD1 or TRBD2 (6 bases each). The CDR3 spans 15 residues. CDR1 is LNHNV, CDR2 YYDKDF, per germline (reference sequence). V was trimmed by 8 bases and J by 3 bases, leaving 18 bases between them.